The 5 T cell receptor beta chains below come from one sample, sequenced in a study of radiation and T cells in renal cell carcinoma. The sample's time point: blood 4 weeks post-SBRT, at nephrectomy. Treatment of the sample: 15 Gy SBRT to primary tumor, nephrectomy 4 weeks later. Clones were sequenced by immunoSEQ multiplex PCR, and TCRdb holds only the in-frame ones, with some missing. The sample has roughly 100,000 clones; roughly 88% are singletons. Sequencing used blood, obtained from a patient whose treatment included radiotherapy and nephrectomy. Source of these receptors: a man aged 55 to 69 with renal cell carcinoma.

The gene calls are TRBV19 and TRBJ1-3, with D unclear. The CDR3 runs 13 residues. V gave up 5 bases and J gave up 2 bases, with 7 bases separating them. Germline V CDR1 and CDR2: LNHDA, SQIVND (reference sequence). This CDR3 reads CASSWVTGNTIYF. CDR3 coding DNA: TGTGCCAGTAGTTGGGTGACTGGAAACACCATATATTTT.

This clone was observed a single time. The CDR3 sequence is CASRDRTYEQYF. Here the CDR3 DNA reads TGTGCCAGCCGGGACAGAACCTACGAGCAGTACTTC. The gene calls are TRBV6-7 and TRBJ2-7; TRBD1 agrees at 7 bases. TRBV6-7 is labeled an ORF, and its function is uncertain. The CDR3 sequence is 12 residues long. V lost 8 bases and J lost 2; bases outside the gene matches: 3.

This chain connects TRBV10-2 to TRBJ2-1; TRBD2 agrees at 7 bases. Per the germline V gene, CDR1 is WSHSY and CDR2 is SAAADI. This CDR3 has 11 amino acids. Trimming cost V 6 bases and J 8 bases; bases outside gene matches: 1. The CDR3 spells CASRAGDEQFF. The CDR3 DNA sequence: TGCGCCAGCAGGGCGGGGGATGAGCAGTTCTTC.

This clone was observed a few times. The chain uses TRBV5-1 and TRBJ2-3, with D maybe TRBD2 (6 bases). CDR3 length: 19 amino acids. CDR1 is SGHRS, CDR2 YFSETQ, per germline. V lost 0 bases and J lost 3, with 23 bases in between. The chain's CDR3 is CASSLVSFAGKGETDTQYF. The CDR3 DNA is TGCGCCAGCAGCTTGGTTAGTTTTGCGGGAAAGGGCGAAACAGATACGCAGTATTTT.

The V call is TRBV18, the J call TRBJ2-4; a possible D gene is TRBD1 (7 bases). V was trimmed by 2 bases and J by 9 bases, leaving 20 bases between them. The CDR3 loop spans 16 amino acids. Germline V gives CDR1 KGHSH, CDR2 LQKENI. CDR3 DNA: TGTGCCAGCTCACCAACTCTAGCAGGGGGGACCGGCATTCAGTACTTC. As protein: CASSPTLAGGTGIQYF.